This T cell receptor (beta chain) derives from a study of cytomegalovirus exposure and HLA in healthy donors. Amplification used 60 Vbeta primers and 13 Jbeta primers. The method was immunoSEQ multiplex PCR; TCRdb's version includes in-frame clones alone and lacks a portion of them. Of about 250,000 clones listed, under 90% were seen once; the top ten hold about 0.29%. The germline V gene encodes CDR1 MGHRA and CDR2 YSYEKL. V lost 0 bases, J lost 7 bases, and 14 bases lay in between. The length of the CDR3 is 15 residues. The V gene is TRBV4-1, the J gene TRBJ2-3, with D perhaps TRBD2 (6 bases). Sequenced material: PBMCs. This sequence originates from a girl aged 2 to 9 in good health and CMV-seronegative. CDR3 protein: CASSQDGAGPNTQYF. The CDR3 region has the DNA TGCGCCAGCAGCCAAGACGGCGCGGGGCCAAATACGCAGTATTTT.